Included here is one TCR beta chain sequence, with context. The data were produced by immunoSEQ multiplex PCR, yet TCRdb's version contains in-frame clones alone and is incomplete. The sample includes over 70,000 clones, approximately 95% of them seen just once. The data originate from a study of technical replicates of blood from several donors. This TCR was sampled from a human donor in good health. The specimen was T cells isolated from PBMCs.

In nucleotides, the CDR3 is TGTGCCAGCAGCTTTGGGCCCCGTAGGGAGCAGTACTTC. Translation gives CASSFGPRREQYF. The genes are TRBV5-6 and TRBJ2-7; D unclear. The V and J ends lost 2 bases and 7 bases respectively, with 13 bases between them. The germline V gene has CDR1 SGHDT and CDR2 YYEEEE. The CDR3 runs to 13 residues.